A selection of T cell receptor beta chains follows, all from one sample in a study of blood T cell repertoires in COVID-19. TCRdb keeps only in-frame clones here, not all; method: immunoSEQ multiplex PCR. This repertoire shows 140,000 to 150,000 clones, around 86% found once; its top ten account for around 8.5%. The specimen sequenced was peripheral blood. The receptors were gathered from a human donor in a cohort sampled during active COVID-19. The CDR3 runs from the conserved cysteine through the conserved F or W. A D gene is named only where the DNA matches it firmly. Expanded clones are given a class, and other clones once, few, many or no size at all.

-	TRBD1	TRBV5-8	TRBJ1-5	TGTGCCAGCAGCCCCGGACAGGGTGGCAATCAGCCCCAGCATTTT	CASSPGQGGNQPQHF
-	-	TRBV5-1	TRBJ2-5	TGCGCCAGCATGAGTACGGCGGGAGAGACCCAGTACTTC	CASMSTAGETQYF
-	TRBD1	TRBV7-2	TRBJ1-4	TGTGCCAGCAGCTTAGCGACAGGGAATGAAAAACTGTTTTTT	CASSLATGNEKLFF
few	TRBD1	TRBV7-9	TRBJ1-2	TGTGCCAGCAGCGCGGATGGAGACAGGGGGTTGGCTGGCTACACCTTC	CASSADGDRGLAGYTF
-	-	TRBV5-5	TRBJ1-2	TGTGCCAGCAGTCGCCGGACTGATACTAACTATGGCTACACCTTC	CASSRRTDTNYGYTF
-	TRBD2	TRBV5-1	TRBJ2-3	TGCGCCAGCAGCTCGAGCGGGAGGGGCACAGATACGCAGTATTTT	CASSSSGRGTDTQYF
-	-	TRBV18	TRBJ2-7	TGTGCCAGCTCACCACCGGGACTGAACTCCTACGAGCAGTACTTC	CASSPPGLNSYEQYF
-	-	TRBV15	TRBJ2-2	TGTGCCACCAGCAGGCGGGGGGACAGCGCGAACACCGGGGAGCTGTTTTTT	CATSRRGDSANTGELFF
-	TRBD2	TRBV6-2/TRBV6-3	TRBJ2-7	TGTGCCAGCAGTCGGACTAGCGGGGATATTAAGCAGTACTTC	CASSRTSGDIKQYF
-	TRBD1	TRBV7-8	TRBJ2-6	TGTGCCAGCAGTACAGGGGGTGGGGCCAACGTCCTGACTTTC	CASSTGGGANVLTF
-	TRBD1	TRBV3-1/TRBV3-2	TRBJ1-5	TGTGCCAGCAGCCCTGACAGGGATCAGCCCCAGCATTTT	CASSPDRDQPQHF
-	-	TRBV12-3/TRBV12-4	TRBJ2-3	TGTGCCAGCGGGAGCCGCCCGGATACGCAGTATTTT	CASGSRPDTQYF
once	TRBD2	TRBV3-1/TRBV3-2	TRBJ2-7	TGTGCCAGCAGCCCGCGGACTAGCGGGTTATACGAGCAGTACTTC	CASSPRTSGLYEQYF
-	-	TRBV11-2	TRBJ2-7	TGTGCCAGCAGCTACCCGGGTTCCTACGAGCAGTACTTC	CASSYPGSYEQYF
-	TRBD1	TRBV3-1/TRBV3-2	TRBJ1-1	TGTGCCAGCAGCCCGGGGACAGGGGTGAACACTGAAGCTTTCTTT	CASSPGTGVNTEAFF
-	-	TRBV11-2	TRBJ2-7	TGTGCCAGCAGCCCAAGTCTGGGTAGGAGCTACGAGCAGTACTTC	CASSPSLGRSYEQYF
once	-	TRBV6-5	TRBJ2-1	TGTGCCAGCAGAGCCCCGGCCTACAATGAGCAGTTCTTC	CASRAPAYNEQFF
-	TRBD2	TRBV9	TRBJ2-7	TGTGCCAGCAGCGTAGGACCTTCAGCGGGGAACTACGAGCAGTACTTC	CASSVGPSAGNYEQYF
-	TRBD2	TRBV29-1	TRBJ2-3	TGCAGCGTTCGGATGGGGGTGGGACTAGCGGGGGACTCGTACACGGATACGCAGTATTTT	CSVRMGVGLAGDSYTDTQYF
-	TRBD1	TRBV6-5	TRBJ1-3	TGTGCCAGCAGTCCCGGACAGGGCTCTGGAAACACCATATATTTT	CASSPGQGSGNTIYF
-	TRBD1	TRBV28	TRBJ2-7	TGTGCCAGCCGTCAACAGGGGTACGAGCAGTACTTC	CASRQQGYEQYF
-	TRBD2	TRBV24-1	TRBJ2-7	TGTGCCACCAGTGACCGGCCACTAGCGGGAATTAACGAGCAGTACTTC	CATSDRPLAGINEQYF
-	-	TRBV29-1	TRBJ1-1	TGCAGCGTTGAAGCCCCCTGGGGAAGGGGGGGGACTGAAGCTTTCTTT	CSVEAPWGRGGTEAFF
-	TRBD2	TRBV5-1	TRBJ2-7	TGCGCCAGCAGCCCGGGACTAGCGGGAGTTCTCGAGCAGTACTTC	CASSPGLAGVLEQYF
-	TRBD2	TRBV7-8	TRBJ2-7	TGTGCCAGCAGCTTAAATATGGGAGGGTCCTACGAGCAGTACTTC	CASSLNMGGSYEQYF
-	TRBD1	TRBV29-1	TRBJ1-2	TGCAGCGTCCCGGGACAGATTAACTATGGCTACACCTTC	CSVPGQINYGYTF
-	-	TRBV7-3	TRBJ2-1	TGTGCCAGCAGCTCTGAAGGGGGGAGGGCCTTCCAGCAGTTCTTC	CASSSEGGRAFQQFF
-	-	TRBV19	TRBJ2-2	TGTGCCAGTAGTAATTACATCCCGGGGGGCGCCGGGGAGCTGTTTTTT	CASSNYIPGGAGELFF
once	TRBD2	TRBV9	TRBJ2-1	TGTGCCAGCAGCACCCAAAGAGCGGGAGGACATAATGAGCAGTTCTTC	CASSTQRAGGHNEQFF
-	TRBD1	TRBV18	TRBJ1-3	TGTGCCAGCTCACCCGGGACAGCCTCTGGAAACACCATATATTTT	CASSPGTASGNTIYF
many	-	TRBV6-6	TRBJ2-2	TGTGCCAGCACAGCGACCGCGAAGACCGGGGAGCTGTTTTTT	CASTATAKTGELFF
-	-	TRBV15	TRBJ2-1	TGTGCCACCGACAGGGCCCTGGGGGGTGAGCAGTTCTTC	CATDRALGGEQFF
-	TRBD2	TRBV7-2	TRBJ2-7	TGTGCCAGCACGACTAGCGATCCCTACGAGCAGTACTTC	CASTTSDPYEQYF
-	TRBD2	TRBV7-6	TRBJ2-1	TGTGCCAGCAGCTTAAGAGGACTAGCGGGAGACAATGAGCAGTTCTTC	CASSLRGLAGDNEQFF
-	TRBD1	TRBV4-2	TRBJ1-1	TGTGCCAGCAGCCAAGATACCGGGACAGGGGAAGCTTTCTTT	CASSQDTGTGEAFF
-	-	TRBV2	TRBJ1-5	TGTGCCAGCAGTGCCGGGGAGAATCAGCCCCAGCATTTT	CASSAGENQPQHF
-	TRBD1	TRBV7-2	TRBJ1-2	TGTGCCAGCAGCTCTACCGGGACAGCTGAGAATGGCTACACCTTC	CASSSTGTAENGYTF
-	-	TRBV29-1	TRBJ1-4	TGCAGCGTTGGCCCCCGGGACACCAGTCAAAAACTGTTTTTT	CSVGPRDTSQKLFF
-	-	TRBV19	TRBJ2-3	TGTGCCAGTAGTCAGATGGACGGGAGTACAGATACGCAGTATTTT	CASSQMDGSTDTQYF
-	-	TRBV4-2	TRBJ2-7	TGTGCCAGCAGCCTAGCTGGAGAGGGCTCCTACGAGCAGTACTTC	CASSLAGEGSYEQYF
once	TRBD2	TRBV18	TRBJ2-7	TGTGCCAGCTCACCAGGACTAGCGGGCGTGAAATACGAGCAGTACTTC	CASSPGLAGVKYEQYF
-	-	TRBV7-9	TRBJ2-1	TGTGCCAGCAGGGGTGGGGGCGCTTCCTACAATGAGCAGTTCTTC	CASRGGGASYNEQFF
few	-	TRBV29-1	TRBJ1-2	TGCAGCGCTACTGGGGAGACCTATGGCTACACCTTC	CSATGETYGYTF
-	-	TRBV28	TRBJ1-2	TGTGCCAGCAGTTTATGGACAGCTAACTATGGCTACACCTTC	CASSLWTANYGYTF
-	TRBD2	TRBV15	TRBJ2-7	TGTGCCACCAGCAGGTCCATAGCGGGTACGGCGCAGTACTTC	CATSRSIAGTAQYF
many	-	TRBV4-3	TRBJ1-3	TGCGCCAGCAGCCAAGCCGGGTACGGAAACACCATATATTTT	CASSQAGYGNTIYF
-	-	TRBV4-1	TRBJ1-1	TGCGCCAGCAGCCAAGATGGAAGGGGAAGCGCAATGAACACTGAAGCTTTCTTT	CASSQDGRGSAMNTEAFF